The 15 T cell receptor beta chains listed next were all sequenced from one sample in a study of lymphopenia after photon versus proton radiotherapy. Libraries were prepared by immunoSEQ multiplex PCR; TCRdb keeps only in-frame clonotypes and omits some of them. The sample lists more than 45,000 clones; more than 85% were seen once. The starting material was peripheral blood, obtained from a patient treated with photon-based radiotherapy. These receptors came from a woman aged 40 to 50 with cholangiocarcinoma.

This clone has just a few counts. The chain has TRBV27 and TRBJ1-1; D not resolved. Germline assignment: CDR1 MNHEY and CDR2 SMNVEV (reference sequence). There are 13 residues in the CDR3. V was clipped by 6 bases and J by 0 bases, with 8 bases between them. The DNA for the CDR3 is TGTGCCAGCAGAGACGGTATGAACACTGAAGCTTTCTTT. The encoded protein is CASRDGMNTEAFF.

V and J are TRBV27 and TRBJ2-1, with 7 bases identical to TRBD2. The V and J ends lost 2 bases and 2 bases, in that order; junction bases with no gene match: 3. Germline V gene data show CDR1 as MNHEY and CDR2 as SMNVEV (reference sequence). This CDR3 is built from 15 residues. The CDR3 DNA sequence: TGTGCCAGCAGTTTAGGGGGGAGGGCCTACAATGAGCAGTTCTTC. It is translated as CASSLGGRAYNEQFF.

The CDR3: CASKIWGKAFF. Here the CDR3 DNA reads TGTGCCAGTAAAATCTGGGGAAAAGCTTTCTTT. V gene TRBV19 combines with J gene TRBJ1-1; no clear D gene. This CDR3 spans 11 amino acids. Trimming pared 7 bases from V and 9 bases from J, leaving 12 bases between. CDR1 LNHDA and CDR2 SQIVND come from the germline V gene (reference sequence).

J is TRBJ2-2 and V is TRBV28; TRBD1 is a possible D gene (6 bases). Germline V gives CDR1 MDHEN, CDR2 SYDVKM. V was shortened by 4 bases and J by 5 bases, with 14 bases between the two germline ends. This CDR3 has 15 amino acids. DNA for the CDR3: TGTGCCAGCAGTTCCCAACAGGGTTGGACCGGGGAGCTGTTTTTT. This translates into CASSSQQGWTGELFF.

Only one count was recorded for this clone. The chain recombines TRBV4-1 with TRBJ1-1; 9 bases match TRBD1. With 3 bases clipped from V and 2 bases from J, the junction kept 4 bases outside the gene matches. Per germline, CDR1 MGHRA and CDR2 YSYEKL. The length of the CDR3 is 15 residues. This chain's CDR3 is CASSHRDRDNTEAFF. Here the CDR3 DNA reads TGCGCCAGCAGCCACCGGGACAGGGACAACACTGAAGCTTTCTTT.

The chain combines TRBV19 with TRBJ2-5, with D unresolved. This CDR3 spans 14 amino acids. Between the trimmed V and J ends, which lost 6 bases and 5 bases, there was a span of 16 bases. From germline, CDR1 is LNHDA and CDR2 SQIVND (reference sequence). The CDR3 loop reads CASSLQHRPETQYF. CDR3 bases: TGTGCCAGTAGCCTCCAACACAGACCCGAGACCCAGTACTTC.

This chain's CDR3 is CASSLGGARPPEQFF. The CDR3 nucleotides read TGCGCCAGCAGCTTGGGAGGCGCCAGACCACCTGAGCAGTTCTTC. The chain links TRBV5-1 to TRBJ2-1; unclear D gene. Germline-derived CDR1 and CDR2 are SGHRS and YFSETQ. The CDR3 is 15 amino acids. The V end was cut by 0 bases, the J end by 9 bases, with 16 bases between.

The chain joins TRBV19 to TRBJ1-4, with D uncertain. The CDR3 consists of 12 residues. Trimming left V 1 base short and J 5 bases short, with 2 bases between. Germline assignment: CDR1 LNHDA and CDR2 SQIVND (reference sequence). The CDR3 DNA sequence: TGTGCCAGTAGTATAGGGAATGAAAAACTGTTTTTT. The encoded protein is CASSIGNEKLFF.

The chain has TRBV6-6 and TRBJ2-1, with 11 bases lining up with TRBD1. With V trimmed by 4 bases and J by 4 bases, 6 bases remained unmatched. In germline, CDR1 is MNHNY, CDR2 SVGAGI (reference sequence). There are 16 residues in the CDR3. The DNA of the CDR3 is TGTGCCAGCAGTTCCCGGGACAGGGGGTATTACAATGAGCAGTTCTTC. Protein product: CASSSRDRGYYNEQFF.

The rearrangement joins TRBV9 to TRBJ2-5; D is unclear. V was cut by 0 bases and J by 5 bases, with 14 bases left in between. Germline CDR1 is SGDLS and CDR2 is YYNGEE. This CDR3 is 15 amino acids long. The CDR3: CASSVEALIGETQYF. CDR3 DNA sequence: TGTGCCAGCAGCGTAGAGGCACTCATTGGGGAGACCCAGTACTTC.

This clone was observed a few times. This chain joins TRBV7-9 and TRBJ2-1, with 9 bases fitting TRBD2. The CDR3 loop spans 14 amino acids. Trimming took 5 bases from V and 9 from J; bases not matched to a gene: 8. Germline-derived CDR1 and CDR2 are SEHNR and FQNEAQ (reference sequence). In nucleotides, the CDR3 is TGTGCCAGCAGCCCCCGGACTAGCGTGGGTGAGCAGTTCTTC. Amino acid sequence: CASSPRTSVGEQFF.

The V call is TRBV5-6, the J call TRBJ1-2; TRBD1 matches at 11 bases. This CDR3 has 19 residues. With 2 bases clipped from V and 0 bases from J, the junction kept 12 bases outside the gene matches. Germline V gene data show CDR1 as SGHDT and CDR2 as YYEEEE. Here the CDR3 reads CASSFFTRDRGDSNYGYTF. CDR3 nucleotide sequence: TGTGCCAGCAGCTTCTTTACCCGGGACAGGGGGGACTCTAACTATGGCTACACCTTC.

The chain employs TRBV19 and TRBJ2-7; D might be TRBD1 or TRBD2, each matching 5 bases. Per the germline V gene, CDR1 is LNHDA and CDR2 is SQIVND (reference sequence). This CDR3 is built from 16 residues. The V and J ends lost 5 bases and 5 bases respectively, with 22 bases between them. The CDR3 spells CASSSRDPERFNEQYF. Written as DNA, the CDR3 is TGTGCCAGTAGTTCCCGGGACCCAGAGCGGTTTAACGAGCAGTACTTC.

In DNA form, the CDR3 reads TGTGCCAGCAGCCACGCGTTAGGGGCCAACGTCCTGACTTTC. Its protein product is CASSHALGANVLTF. This chain connects TRBV7-9 to TRBJ2-6; D gene uncertain. The CDR3 covers 14 residues. Germline V gives CDR1 SEHNR, CDR2 FQNEAQ (reference sequence). The V gene lost 5 bases and the J gene lost 4 bases, with 9 bases spanning the gap.

V gene TRBV29-1 combines with J gene TRBJ2-7; D is possibly TRBD1 (6 bases). V gave up 5 bases and J gave up 5 bases, with 16 bases separating them. The length of the CDR3 is 13 residues. Germline V gives CDR1 SQVTM, CDR2 ANQGSEA. In nucleotides, the CDR3 is TGCAGCGTTCGAGGGCAGGGGACCGACGAGCAGTACTTC. It codes for CSVRGQGTDEQYF.